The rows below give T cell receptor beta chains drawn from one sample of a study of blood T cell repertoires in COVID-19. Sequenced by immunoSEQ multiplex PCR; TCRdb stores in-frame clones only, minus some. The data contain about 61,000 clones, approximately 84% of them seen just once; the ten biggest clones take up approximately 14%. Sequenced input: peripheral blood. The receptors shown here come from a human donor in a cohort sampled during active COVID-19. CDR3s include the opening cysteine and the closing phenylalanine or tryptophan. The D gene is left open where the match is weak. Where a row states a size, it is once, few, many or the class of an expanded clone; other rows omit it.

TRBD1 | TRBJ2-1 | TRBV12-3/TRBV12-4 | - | TGTGCCAGCCGGGACAGGGACCATGAGCAGTTCTTC | CASRDRDHEQFF
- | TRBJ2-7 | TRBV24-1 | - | TGTGCCACCAGTAACGCGGGCCGCAATTACTTC | CATSNAGRNYF
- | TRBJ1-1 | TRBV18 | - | TGTGCCAGCTCACCACCGAAAGGGGAGGCGGGTGAAGCTTTCTTT | CASSPPKGEAGEAFF
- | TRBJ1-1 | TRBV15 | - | TGTGCCACCAGCAGAGATCTGGGCGAGGAAGCTTTCTTT | CATSRDLGEEAFF
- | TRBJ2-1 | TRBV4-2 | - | TGTGCCAGCAGCCAAGAATTCCTAGGGGGATGGGGCAATGAGCAGTTCTTC | CASSQEFLGGWGNEQFF
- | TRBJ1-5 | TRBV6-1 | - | TGTGCCAGCAGTGAACAGGCTGAGAGGCCCCAGCATTTT | CASSEQAERPQHF
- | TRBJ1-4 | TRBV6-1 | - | TGTGCCAGCGGTGAAGTCTCAACTAATGAAAAACTGTTTTTT | CASGEVSTNEKLFF
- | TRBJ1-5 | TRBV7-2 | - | TGTGCCAGCAGCTCTGACAGAAATCAGCCCCAGCATTTT | CASSSDRNQPQHF
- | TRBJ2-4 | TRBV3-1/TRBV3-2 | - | TGTGCCAGCAGCCGCACTAGGACCCTTCAAGACATTCAGTACTTC | CASSRTRTLQDIQYF
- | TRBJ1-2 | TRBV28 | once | TGTGCCAGCAGTTTAGGGGCCGGCTATGGCTACACCTTC | CASSLGAGYGYTF
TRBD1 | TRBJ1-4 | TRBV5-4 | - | TGTGCCAGCAGCCAGGGACAGGGCACAACAACTAATGAAAAACTGTTTTTT | CASSQGQGTTTNEKLFF
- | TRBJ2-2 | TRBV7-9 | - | TGTGCCAGCAGCTTATGGACAAACACCGGGGAGCTGTTTTTT | CASSLWTNTGELFF
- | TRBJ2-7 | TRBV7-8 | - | TGTGCCAGCAGCTTACGGGGAACCCACGAGCAGTACTTC | CASSLRGTHEQYF
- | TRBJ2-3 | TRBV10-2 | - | TGCGCCAGCACTAAACGGGGAAGCACAGATACGCAGTATTTT | CASTKRGSTDTQYF
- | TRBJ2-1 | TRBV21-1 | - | TGTGCCAGCAGCCCCTCAGGACCCTCGGAGGATGAGCAGTTCTTC | CASSPSGPSEDEQFF
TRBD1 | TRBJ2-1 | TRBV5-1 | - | TGCGCCAGCAGCTTGGGACAGGGGATGTGGCAGTTCTTC | CASSLGQGMWQFF